These 24 T cell receptor beta chains were all obtained from the same sample, sequenced in a study of blood T cell repertoires in COVID-19. TCRdb's table, derived via immunoSEQ multiplex PCR, lists solely in-frame clones and lacks some. Here the sample spans a few hundred thousand clones, 82% being singletons. Sequenced material: peripheral blood. Receptors originate from a woman younger than 30 with acute or convalescent COVID-19.

This clone has more than one count but fewer than ten. This chain joins TRBV19 and TRBJ1-1, with D maybe TRBD1 (5 bases). Germline V gene lookup returns CDR1 LNHDA and CDR2 SQIVND (reference sequence). V dropped 3 bases and J dropped 8 bases, with 19 bases sitting between them. The CDR3 is 15 residues long. CDR3 nucleotide sequence: TGTGCCAGTAGTATGTTCCGCTCCCCCGGGGGAGAAGCTTTCTTT. Its translation: CASSMFRSPGGEAFF. The variable domain in full, with the rest retrieved from reference TRBV19 and TRBJ1-1, is DGGITQSPKYLFRKEGQNVTLSCEQNLNHDAMYWYRQDPGQGLRLIYYSQIVNDFQKGDIAEGYSVSREKKESFPLTVTSAQKNPTAFYLCASSMFRSPGGEAFFGQGTRLTVV.

This rearrangement joins TRBV7-8 to TRBJ1-5; 9 bases align to TRBD1. The CDR3 extends over 14 amino acids. J was trimmed by 9 bases and V by 5 bases; bases with no gene match: 8. From germline, CDR1 is SGHVS and CDR2 FQNEAQ. The CDR3 sequence is CASSTRQGGLPQHF. Written as DNA, the CDR3 is TGTGCCAGCAGCACCCGACAGGGGGGATTGCCCCAGCATTTT.

The chain links TRBV2 to TRBJ1-2; D call uncertain. Trimming cost V 3 bases and J 4 bases, with 9 bases left between them. The CDR3 extends over 13 amino acids. Germline V gene lookup returns CDR1 SNHLY and CDR2 FYNNEI. The CDR3 nucleotides read TGTGCCAGCAGTGACAGGTCGGCCTATGGCTACACCTTC. Encoded protein: CASSDRSAYGYTF.

This clone was found once. The rearrangement uses TRBV14 and TRBJ2-7; possible D gene TRBD2, 5 bases. V was shortened by 1 base and J by 4 bases, with 8 bases between the two germline ends. The CDR3 is 13 residues long. Germline CDR1 SGHDN, CDR2 FVKESK. Here the CDR3 DNA reads TGTGCCAGCAGCCAAGGGCCGGGATACGAGCAGTACTTC. Protein product: CASSQGPGYEQYF.

The V gene is TRBV7-2, the J gene TRBJ2-3; 14 nucleotides agree with TRBD2. V lost 5 bases to trimming and J lost 4 bases; unmatched junction nucleotides: 5. CDR3 length: 16 residues. From germline, CDR1 is SGHTA and CDR2 FQGNSA. The CDR3 spells CASSPRLAGGADTQYF. The CDR3, as DNA: TGTGCCAGCAGCCCTCGACTAGCGGGAGGGGCAGATACGCAGTATTTT. Based on the CDR3 plus reference TRBV7-2 and TRBJ2-3, the full variable domain is GAGVSQSPSNKVTEKGKDVELRCDPISGHTALYWYRQSLGQGLEFLIYFQGNSAPDKSGLPSDRFSAERTGGSVSTLTIQRTQQEDSAVYLCASSPRLAGGADTQYFGPGTRLTVL.

The chain combines TRBV19 with TRBJ1-5, with D possibly TRBD1 on 5 matching bases. This CDR3 spans 16 amino acids. CDR1 and CDR2 from the germline V gene are LNHDA and SQIVND (reference sequence). V was shortened by 5 bases and J by 0 bases, with 14 bases between the two germline ends. The CDR3: CASSPKTVYSNQPQHF. In DNA form, the CDR3 reads TGTGCCAGTAGTCCCAAGACAGTTTATAGCAATCAGCCCCAGCATTTT.

The chain joins TRBV27 to TRBJ1-1; perhaps TRBD1 as D (5 bases). In germline, CDR1 is MNHEY, CDR2 SMNVEV (reference sequence). This CDR3 has 14 amino acids. The ends were cut back, 6 bases at V and 2 bases at J, with 13 bases in the middle. The CDR3 DNA sequence: TGTGCCAGCAGATGGAAGGGGCCCAACACTGAAGCTTTCTTT. Protein product: CASRWKGPNTEAFF.

This clone showed up just a few times. The chain links TRBV18 to TRBJ1-6, with TRBD1 matching 8 bases. The V gene's germline CDR1 is KGHSH and CDR2 LQKENI. V shed 3 bases, J shed 7 bases, and the junction held 5 bases outside the gene matches. This CDR3 contains 15 residues. CDR3 residues: CASSPQGAQNSPLHF. CDR3 nucleotides: TGTGCCAGCTCACCCCAGGGGGCGCAAAATTCACCCCTCCACTTT.

The J gene is TRBJ1-1, the V gene TRBV10-2; 12 nucleotides align to TRBD1. With 6 bases clipped from V and 7 bases from J, the junction kept 6 bases outside the gene matches. Germline CDR1 and CDR2: WSHSY and SAAADI. The CDR3 contains 14 residues. The CDR3 protein is CASRTGTGGREAFF. CDR3 nucleotide sequence: TGCGCCAGCAGGACTGGGACAGGGGGCCGTGAAGCTTTCTTT.

This clone was counted between two and nine times. The chain combines TRBV6-2 or TRBV6-3 with TRBJ2-1; TRBD2 is a possible D gene (6 bases). V was clipped by 4 bases and J by 6 bases, with 22 bases between them. Germline assignment: CDR1 MNHEY and CDR2 SVGEGT. The CDR3 consists of 17 residues. The CDR3 loop is CASSLGLGVEVGNEQFF. In nucleotides, the CDR3 is TGTGCCAGCAGTTTGGGACTGGGGGTCGAGGTTGGCAATGAGCAGTTCTTC.

The chain has TRBV27 and TRBJ1-4, with D unresolved. This CDR3 contains 11 residues. Per germline, CDR1 MNHEY and CDR2 SMNVEV (reference sequence). The V end was cut by 4 bases, the J end by 7 bases, with 4 bases between. The CDR3 DNA is TGTGCCAGCAGTTACGGTGAAAAACTGTTTTTT. Translating it yields CASSYGEKLFF.

This clone appeared a few times. The J gene is TRBJ1-5, the V gene TRBV12-3 or TRBV12-4, with unresolved D. Trimming removed 3 bases from V and 6 bases from J, with 6 bases in between. The CDR3 loop spans 12 amino acids. This chain's CDR3 is CASSFEGQPQHF. For the CDR3, the DNA is TGTGCCAGCAGTTTCGAGGGTCAGCCCCAGCATTTT.

The chain combines TRBV18 with TRBJ2-1; TRBD1 is a possible D gene (6 bases). The CDR3 runs to 15 residues. Germline V gene sequence: CDR1 KGHSH, CDR2 LQKENI. Trimming stripped 2 bases from V and 5 bases from J, with 13 bases between. CDR3 DNA: TGTGCCAGCTCACCAGGGGCAGGGGCGGACAATGAGCAGTTCTTC. It encodes CASSPGAGADNEQFF.

This clone was observed a few times. Sequence at one end of the junction differs from germline and may be a read error. The chain links TRBV30 to TRBJ1-2; 7 bases line up with TRBD1. Germline V CDR1 and CDR2: GTSNPN, SVGIG (reference sequence). There are 12 residues in the CDR3. The CDR3 spells CAGTIDRALAVF. CDR3 nucleotide sequence: TGTGCCGGGACCATCGACAGGGCCCTCGCGGTCTTC.

This chain links TRBV11-2 with TRBJ2-1; 8 positions agree with TRBD2. V lost 1 base, J lost 4 bases, and 6 bases stayed unmatched. Germline lookup yields CDR1 SGHAT and CDR2 FQNNGV. This CDR3 has 16 residues. CDR3 DNA: TGTGCCAGCAGCTTAGTCACGGGAGGGAAATACAATGAGCAGTTCTTC. This translates into CASSLVTGGKYNEQFF.

J is TRBJ2-3 and V is TRBV19, with 11 bases identical to TRBD2. The CDR3 runs 15 residues. Losses at the gene ends were 5 bases for V and 6 bases for J; bases not matched to a gene: 7. The V gene's germline CDR1 is LNHDA and CDR2 SQIVND (reference sequence). The CDR3 here is CASSPETSGTDTQYF. CDR3 in DNA: TGTGCCAGTAGTCCGGAGACTAGCGGGACGGATACGCAGTATTTT.

The chain uses TRBV2 and TRBJ2-1; 9 nucleotides agree with TRBD2. The CDR3 spans 13 residues. J gave up 12 bases and V 7 bases, and 10 bases lay outside the gene matches. The germline gives CDR1 SNHLY, CDR2 FYNNEI. In nucleotides, the CDR3 is TGTGCCAGCATAGGGGTAGCGGGAGAGGGGCAGTTCTTC. This translates into CASIGVAGEGQFF.

The table lists this clone with a count of one. V is TRBV9 and J is TRBJ2-2, with D possibly TRBD1 on 6 matching bases. There are 16 residues in the CDR3. Germline assignment: CDR1 SGDLS and CDR2 YYNGEE. V shed 0 bases and J shed 7 bases, with 16 bases lying between them. The CDR3 region is CASSVGAGDDGGELFF. CDR3 DNA sequence: TGTGCCAGCAGCGTAGGTGCAGGGGATGATGGCGGGGAGCTGTTTTTT.

The chain joins TRBV29-1 to TRBJ1-1; no reliable D call. Germline CDR1 reads SQVTM; CDR2 reads ANQGSEA. V lost 7 bases, J lost 6 bases, and 12 bases lay in between. This CDR3 region has 11 residues. CDR3 sequence reads: CSAAGSPEAFF. Here the CDR3 DNA reads TGCAGCGCAGCCGGGAGTCCTGAAGCTTTCTTT.

This clone has only one observation. The chain is built from TRBV9 and TRBJ2-7; D is undetermined. In germline, CDR1 is SGDLS, CDR2 YYNGEE. V was trimmed by 3 bases and J by 6 bases, leaving 13 bases between them. The CDR3 is 13 residues long. DNA of the CDR3: TGTGCCAGCAGCGGAACAGAGCCTGGCGAGCAGTACTTC. Protein: CASSGTEPGEQYF.

The J gene is TRBJ1-5, the V gene TRBV18; unclear D gene. V was pared by 5 bases and J by 3 bases, with 14 bases between. CDR3 length equals 15 residues. Looked up from germline, CDR1 is KGHSH and CDR2 is LQKENI. The CDR3 DNA follows: TGTGCCAGCTCAACTAGTGCGGGCTCCAATCAGCCCCAGCATTTT. Its translation is CASSTSAGSNQPQHF.

J is TRBJ2-7 and V is TRBV6-4, with D uncertain. Trimming shortened V by 10 bases and J by 3 bases, and 13 bases separated the two germline ends. This CDR3 region has 12 residues. Germline V gene lookup returns CDR1 MRHNA and CDR2 SNTAGT. CDR3 nucleotide sequence: TGTGCCAACTGCAGGAATAACTACGAGCAGTACTTC. It is translated as CANCRNNYEQYF.

The gene calls are TRBV6-5 and TRBJ2-7, with D possibly TRBD2 on 6 matching bases. The CDR3 contains 13 residues. V lost 0 bases and J 12 bases, leaving 15 bases between the germline ends. Germline values: CDR1 MNHEY, CDR2 SVGAGI. CDR3 loop: CASSYSRREESYF. In DNA, the CDR3 is TGTGCCAGCAGTTACTCGAGGAGGGAGGAGTCGTACTTC.

The V gene is TRBV6-5, the J gene TRBJ1-1; D gene ambiguous. Deletions cut 6 bases from V and 2 bases from J, with 10 bases between. The V gene's germline CDR1 is MNHEY and CDR2 SVGAGI. CDR3 size: 13 residues. CDR3 coding DNA: TGTGCCAGCAGACAGACAACTAACACTGAAGCTTTCTTT. Its protein product is CASRQTTNTEAFF.